Listed here is a single TCR beta chain. The antigen it recognizes is unknown. No base quality information exists; no much larger clone differs at one position. The collaborating institutions used their own protocols to collect whole blood in K2EDTA tubes. For TCRbeta analysis, collaborators shipped samples in one of three forms: frozen whole blood, isolated PBMCs, or DNA extracted from either of those sample types. This sample is part of a study of blood T cell repertoires in COVID-19 (dated by TCRdb to 2020 to 2021). In the study overall: Samples from collaborators originated in the United States, Italy and Spain and spanned both the acute and convalescent phases of COVID-19. The samples were drawn from two sources: the first 160 participants of the ongoing ImmuneRACE study, and 1,200 or so subjects contributed by 6 global collaborators. The repertoires were released in a freely available public database meant as a resource for research on the immune response to SARS-CoV-2. HLA class I and class II types, where available, came from metadata supplied by the sample provider rather than from assay-based typing. Deeply sampled blood TCRbeta repertoires from subjects exposed to, actively infected with, or recovered from COVID-19 were included in the dataset. The sample metadata nearly always contained a de-identified subject ID, COVID-19 status, age in years and sex. The prospective study material was composed of cDNA or gDNA derived from T cells, B-cell-depleted T cells, or PBMCs.

The full study reports these points: The quantity of clinical and demographic metadata differed by source and by participant and was supplied without curation.

Its CDR3 holds 15 amino acids, cysteine through phenylalanine. Kept here is only the CDR3 DNA, which spans 45 bases and is read in frame from base 1. The germline V gene (reference sequence) supplies CDR1 MNHEY and CDR2 SMNVEV. Cut back by 4 bases and 0 bases, the V and J ends lie 10 bases apart. TCRbeta CDR3 regions were amplified from genomic DNA by means of the immunoSEQ Assay, a bias-controlled multiplex PCR. The paper's data handling went like this. Within the assay, amplification of reference gene primers was used to estimate how many nucleated cells each sample contained. To quantify the absolute abundance of each unique TCRbeta CDR3 rearrangement, sequence reads were collapsed and filtered. For each sample, productive Simpson clonality was calculated by taking the square root of Simpson's diversity index across productive rearrangements. This is the immuneACCESS table as TCRdb keeps it, with only in-frame sequences that have V and J called. A part of the clones is gone; compared with another copy, unresolved V genes explain less than half, and the rest is unexplained. From that table come the V and J calls and clone size; the DNA was used to work out D and trimming. This sample is represented by around 130,000 clones; 80% to 90% of them were singletons. The top ten clonotypes cover more than 3.5% of the sample.

The receptor comes from a woman aged 60 to 75 with acute or convalescent COVID-19. Sequences were obtained from peripheral blood. The rearrangement combines TRBV27 with TRBJ1-3, with the identity of the D gene unclear. At the DNA level, the sequence is TGTGCCAGCAGTTCCTATATGAGCTCTGGAAACACCATATATTTT. Its translation is CASSSYMSSGNTIYF.